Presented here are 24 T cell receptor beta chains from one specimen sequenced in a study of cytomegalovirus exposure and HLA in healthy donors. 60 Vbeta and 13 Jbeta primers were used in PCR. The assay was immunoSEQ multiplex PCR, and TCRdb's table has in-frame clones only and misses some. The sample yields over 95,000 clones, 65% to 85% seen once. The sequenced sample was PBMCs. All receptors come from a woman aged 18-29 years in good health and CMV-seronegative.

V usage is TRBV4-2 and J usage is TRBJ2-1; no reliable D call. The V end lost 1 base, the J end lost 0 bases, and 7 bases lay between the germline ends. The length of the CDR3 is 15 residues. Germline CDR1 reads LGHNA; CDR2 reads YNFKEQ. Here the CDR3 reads CASSQVIYSYNEQFF. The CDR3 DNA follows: TGTGCCAGCAGCCAAGTCATCTACTCCTACAATGAGCAGTTCTTC.

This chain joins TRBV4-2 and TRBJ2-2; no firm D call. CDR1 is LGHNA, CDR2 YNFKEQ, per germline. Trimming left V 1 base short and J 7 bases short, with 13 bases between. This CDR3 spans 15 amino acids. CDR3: CASSQVGDLSGELFF. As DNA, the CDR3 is TGTGCCAGCAGCCAAGTAGGTGACTTAAGCGGGGAGCTGTTTTTT.

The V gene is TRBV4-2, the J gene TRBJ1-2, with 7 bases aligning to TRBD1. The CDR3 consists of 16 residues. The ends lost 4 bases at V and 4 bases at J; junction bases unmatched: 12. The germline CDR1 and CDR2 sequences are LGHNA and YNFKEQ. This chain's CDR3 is CASSPTGGGGGYGYTF. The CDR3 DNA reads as TGTGCCAGCAGCCCCACCGGAGGAGGGGGCGGCTATGGCTACACCTTC.

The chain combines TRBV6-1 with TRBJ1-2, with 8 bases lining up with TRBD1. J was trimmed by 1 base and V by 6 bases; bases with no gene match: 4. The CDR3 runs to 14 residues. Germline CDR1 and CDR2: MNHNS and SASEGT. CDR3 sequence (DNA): TGTGCCAGCAGCGACAGGGGCTTTAACTATGGCTACACCTTC. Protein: CASSDRGFNYGYTF.

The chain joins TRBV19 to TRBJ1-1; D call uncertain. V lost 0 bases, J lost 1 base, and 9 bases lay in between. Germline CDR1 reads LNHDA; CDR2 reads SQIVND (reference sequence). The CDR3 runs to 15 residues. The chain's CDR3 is CASSIEHSSNTEAFF. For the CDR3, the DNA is TGTGCCAGTAGTATAGAACACAGCTCGAACACTGAAGCTTTCTTT.

The CDR3 DNA sequence: TGTGCCAGCAGCTTAGGCCCAGGAGGCTCCACAGATACGCAGTATTTT. It encodes CASSLGPGGSTDTQYF. The chain links TRBV7-6 to TRBJ2-3; D possibly corresponds to TRBD2 (5 bases). The CDR3 totals 16 residues. Germline values: CDR1 SGHVS, CDR2 FNYEAQ. Trimming removed 1 base at V and 2 bases at J, with 13 bases between.

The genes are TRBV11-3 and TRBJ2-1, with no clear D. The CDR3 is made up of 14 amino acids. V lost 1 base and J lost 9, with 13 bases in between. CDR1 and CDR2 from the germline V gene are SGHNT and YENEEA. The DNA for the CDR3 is TGTGCCAGCAGCTTAGTGACTTCTACGGGTGAGCAGTTCTTC. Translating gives CASSLVTSTGEQFF.

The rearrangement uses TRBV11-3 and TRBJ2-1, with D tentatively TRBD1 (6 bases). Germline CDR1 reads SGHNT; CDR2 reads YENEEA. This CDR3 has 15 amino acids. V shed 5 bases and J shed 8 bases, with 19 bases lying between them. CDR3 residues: CASSPTPQGYDEQFF. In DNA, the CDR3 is TGTGCCAGCAGCCCGACTCCCCAGGGGTACGATGAGCAGTTCTTC.

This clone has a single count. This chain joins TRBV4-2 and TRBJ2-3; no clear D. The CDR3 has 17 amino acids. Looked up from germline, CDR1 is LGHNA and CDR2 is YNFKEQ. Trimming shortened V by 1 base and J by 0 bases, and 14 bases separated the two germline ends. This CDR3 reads CASSQGRSSTSTDTQYF. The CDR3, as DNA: TGTGCCAGCAGCCAAGGTAGGAGTTCTACTAGCACAGATACGCAGTATTTT.

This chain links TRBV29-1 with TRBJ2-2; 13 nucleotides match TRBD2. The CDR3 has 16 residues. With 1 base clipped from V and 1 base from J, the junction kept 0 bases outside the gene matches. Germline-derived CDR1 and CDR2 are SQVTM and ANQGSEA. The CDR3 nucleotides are TGCAGCGTTGAAGGGACTAGCGGGGGGAACACCGGGGAGCTGTTTTTT. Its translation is CSVEGTSGGNTGELFF.

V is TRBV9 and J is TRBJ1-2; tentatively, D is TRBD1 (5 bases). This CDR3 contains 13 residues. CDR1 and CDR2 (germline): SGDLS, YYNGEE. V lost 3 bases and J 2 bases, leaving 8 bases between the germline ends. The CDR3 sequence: CASSAEGNYGYTF. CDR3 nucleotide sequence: TGTGCCAGCAGCGCGGAGGGGAACTATGGCTACACCTTC.

The CDR3 DNA follows: TGTGCCAGCAGCGCACCGACAGGATGGTACGAGCAGTACGTC. Translation gives CASSAPTGWYEQYV. The chain carries TRBV21-1 and TRBJ2-7; TRBD1, the table's D call, lacks a check against the DNA. TRBV21-1 is annotated as a pseudogene. The length of the CDR3 is 14 residues.

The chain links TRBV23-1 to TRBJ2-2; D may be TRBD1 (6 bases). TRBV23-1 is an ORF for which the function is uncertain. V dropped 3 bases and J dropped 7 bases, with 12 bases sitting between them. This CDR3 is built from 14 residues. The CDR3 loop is CASSHHRESGELFF. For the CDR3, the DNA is TGCGCCAGCAGTCACCACAGGGAGAGCGGGGAGCTGTTTTTT.

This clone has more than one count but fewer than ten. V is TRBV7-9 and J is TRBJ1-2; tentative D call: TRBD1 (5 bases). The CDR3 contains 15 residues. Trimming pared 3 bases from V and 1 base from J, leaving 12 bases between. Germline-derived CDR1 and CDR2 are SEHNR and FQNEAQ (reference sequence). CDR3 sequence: CASSFGRAINYGYTF. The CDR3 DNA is TGTGCCAGCAGCTTCGGCAGGGCCATTAACTATGGCTACACCTTC.

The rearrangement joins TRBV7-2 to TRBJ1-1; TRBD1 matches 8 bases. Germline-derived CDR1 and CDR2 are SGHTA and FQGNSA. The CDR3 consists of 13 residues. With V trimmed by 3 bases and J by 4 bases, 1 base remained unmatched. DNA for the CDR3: TGTGCCAGCAGCTTGGACAGGGTCACTGAAGCTTTCTTT. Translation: CASSLDRVTEAFF.

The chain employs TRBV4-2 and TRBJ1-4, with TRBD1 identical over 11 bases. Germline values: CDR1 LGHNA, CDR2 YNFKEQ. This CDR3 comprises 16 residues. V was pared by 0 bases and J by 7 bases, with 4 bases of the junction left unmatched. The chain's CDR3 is CASSQDGGTGGEKLFF. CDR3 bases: TGTGCCAGCAGCCAAGATGGGGGGACAGGGGGTGAAAAACTGTTTTTT.

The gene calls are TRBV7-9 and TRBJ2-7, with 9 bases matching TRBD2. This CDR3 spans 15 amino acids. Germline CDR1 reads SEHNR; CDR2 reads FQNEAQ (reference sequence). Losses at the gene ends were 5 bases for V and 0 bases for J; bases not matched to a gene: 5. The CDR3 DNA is TGTGCCAGCAGCCCCGCGGGAGGGGGCTCCTACGAGCAGTACGTC. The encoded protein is CASSPAGGGSYEQYV.

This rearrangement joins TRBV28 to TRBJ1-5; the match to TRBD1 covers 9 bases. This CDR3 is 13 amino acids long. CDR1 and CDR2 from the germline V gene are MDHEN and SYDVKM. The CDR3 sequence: CAIMGTGRQPQHF. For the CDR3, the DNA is TGTGCTATAATGGGGACAGGGCGACAGCCCCAGCATTTT.

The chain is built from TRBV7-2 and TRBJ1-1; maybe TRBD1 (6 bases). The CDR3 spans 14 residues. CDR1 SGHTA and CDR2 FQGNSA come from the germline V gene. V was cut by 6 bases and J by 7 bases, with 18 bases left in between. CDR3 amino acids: CASRVVGGLDEAFF. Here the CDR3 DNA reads TGTGCCAGCAGGGTTGTAGGGGGTCTGGATGAAGCTTTCTTT.

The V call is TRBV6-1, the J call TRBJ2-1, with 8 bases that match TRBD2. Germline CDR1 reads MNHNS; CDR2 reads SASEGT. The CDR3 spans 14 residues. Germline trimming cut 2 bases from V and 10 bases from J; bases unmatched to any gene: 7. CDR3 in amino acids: CASSELGTSKEQFF. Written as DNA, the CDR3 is TGTGCCAGCAGTGAACTGGGGACTAGTAAAGAGCAGTTCTTC.

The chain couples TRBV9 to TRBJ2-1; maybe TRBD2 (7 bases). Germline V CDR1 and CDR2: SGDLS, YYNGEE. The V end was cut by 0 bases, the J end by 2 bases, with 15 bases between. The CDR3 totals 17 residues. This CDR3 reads CASSVDSRGGAYNEQFF. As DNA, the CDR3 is TGTGCCAGCAGCGTAGACTCAAGGGGGGGGGCCTACAATGAGCAGTTCTTC. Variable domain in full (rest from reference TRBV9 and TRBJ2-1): DSGVTQTPKHLITATGQRVTLRCSPRSGDLSVYWYQQSLDQGLQFLIQYYNGEERAKGNILERFSAQQFPDLHSELNLSSLELGDSALYFCASSVDSRGGAYNEQFFGPGTRLTVL.

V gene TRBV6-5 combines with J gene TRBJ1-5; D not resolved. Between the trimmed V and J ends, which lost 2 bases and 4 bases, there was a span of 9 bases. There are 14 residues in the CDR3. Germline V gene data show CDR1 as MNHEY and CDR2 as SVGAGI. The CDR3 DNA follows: TGTGCCAGCAGTTACAAGCGCGGGAATCAGCCCCAGCATTTT. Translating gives CASSYKRGNQPQHF.

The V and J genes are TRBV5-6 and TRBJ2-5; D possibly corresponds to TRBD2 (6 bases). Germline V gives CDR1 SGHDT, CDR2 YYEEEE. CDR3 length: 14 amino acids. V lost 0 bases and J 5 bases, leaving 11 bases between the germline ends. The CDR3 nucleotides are TGTGCCAGCAGCTTGGCGGGAGTTATGGAGACCCAGTACTTC. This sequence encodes CASSLAGVMETQYF.

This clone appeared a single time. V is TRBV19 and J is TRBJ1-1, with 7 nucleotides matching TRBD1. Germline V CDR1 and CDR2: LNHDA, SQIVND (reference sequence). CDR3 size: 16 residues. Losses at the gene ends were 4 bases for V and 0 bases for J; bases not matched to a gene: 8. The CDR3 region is CASSTYRGGLNTEAFF. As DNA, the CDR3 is TGTGCCAGTAGTACCTACAGGGGTGGGTTGAACACTGAAGCTTTCTTT.